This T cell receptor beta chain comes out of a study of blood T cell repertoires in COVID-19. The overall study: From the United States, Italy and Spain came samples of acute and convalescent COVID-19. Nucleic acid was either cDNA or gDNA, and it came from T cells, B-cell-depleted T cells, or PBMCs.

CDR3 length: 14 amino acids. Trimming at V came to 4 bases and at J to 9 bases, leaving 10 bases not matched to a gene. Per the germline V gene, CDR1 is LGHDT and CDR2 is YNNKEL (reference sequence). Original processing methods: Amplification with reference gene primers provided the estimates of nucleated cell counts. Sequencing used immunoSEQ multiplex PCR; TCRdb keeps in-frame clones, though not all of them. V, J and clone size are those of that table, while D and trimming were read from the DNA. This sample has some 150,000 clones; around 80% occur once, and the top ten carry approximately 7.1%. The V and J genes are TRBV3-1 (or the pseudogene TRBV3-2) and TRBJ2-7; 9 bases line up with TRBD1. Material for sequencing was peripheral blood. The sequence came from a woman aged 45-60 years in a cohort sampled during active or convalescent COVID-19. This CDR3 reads CASSPPGTGSRQYF. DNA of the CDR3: TGTGCCAGCAGCCCTCCCGGGACAGGGTCGCGGCAGTACTTC.